The T cell receptor (beta chain) under discussion was sequenced for a study of identical twins. The study, taken as a whole, reports: Without tracking the same donors, conclusions rested on cross-sectional statistical analysis.

V lost 4 bases and J lost 3, with 4 bases in between. Germline CDR1 ENHRY, CDR2 SYGVKD. The CDR3 extends over 11 amino acids. For this clonotype: Its specificity is not known. Since a much larger clone is just one base distant, this may be a read error.

TCRdb redid the calling of the 5' RACE reads with MiXCR, one entry per CDR3 protein. Counted here are 250,000 to 350,000 distinct CDR3 sequences, less than 9% occurring once; the ten biggest clones make up 2% to 2.5%. Another study also made use of these data, one on yellow fever vaccine responses in identical twins.

The chain carries TRBV10-3 and TRBJ2-7, with D unresolved. The origin of this receptor is a woman younger than 30 in good health. Sequences were obtained from memory (CD45RO+) T cells sorted from blood. In DNA form, the CDR3 reads TGTGCCATCAGTGGGGGCTACGAGCAGTACTTC. This encodes CAISGGYEQYF.